These 12 T cell receptor beta chains were all obtained from the same sample, sequenced in a study of T cells in Graves' hyperthyroidism and ophthalmopathy. Using RNA transcripts as the source, TCR beta CDR3 regions were amplified. HTBI primers were the set used in a first-round RT-PCR of the TCR CDR3. TCRdb passed the multiplex PCR reads through MiXCR, listing each CDR3 protein once. This sample has over 250,000 distinct CDR3 sequences, with 20% to 30% found just once. Source material: blood. Every receptor here comes from a man between 40 and 49 years old with Graves' hyperthyroidism that later progressed to Graves' ophthalmopathy.

This clonotype was seen ten or more times. This chain uses TRBV9 with TRBJ2-5; TRBD2 matches 11 bases. With 0 bases clipped from V and 4 bases from J, the junction kept 5 bases outside the gene matches. Germline loops: CDR1 SGDLS, CDR2 YYNGEE. The length of the CDR3 is 16 residues. The CDR3 sequence: CASSVDLLAGAETQYF. The CDR3 DNA reads TGTGCCAGCAGCGTAGACCTACTAGCGGGAGCAGAGACCCAGTACTTC.

The chain employs TRBV4-3 and TRBJ1-3; D gene ambiguous. V gave up 3 bases and J gave up 2 bases, with 14 bases separating them. CDR3 size: 16 residues. The germline V gene has CDR1 LGHNA and CDR2 YSLEER. The chain's CDR3 is CASSHVRDSTGNTIYF. The CDR3 DNA reads as TGCGCCAGCAGCCATGTACGGGATTCCACTGGAAACACCATATATTTT.

This clonotype came up many times. V and J are TRBV7-2 and TRBJ2-2; TRBD2 matches at 13 bases. After removal of 1 base from V and 6 bases from J, the junction contained 8 bases not matched to a gene. CDR3 length equals 18 residues. Germline loops: CDR1 SGHTA, CDR2 FQGNSA. The CDR3 DNA follows: TGTGCCAGCAGCTTAGTATTAGGACTAGCGGGAGCGGCCGGGGAGCTGTTTTTT. Protein: CASSLVLGLAGAAGELFF. Full variable domain (outside the CDR3, taken from reference TRBV7-2 and TRBJ2-2): GAGVSQSPSNKVTEKGKDVELRCDPISGHTALYWYRQSLGQGLEFLIYFQGNSAPDKSGLPSDRFSAERTGGSVSTLTIQRTQQEDSAVYLCASSLVLGLAGAAGELFFGEGSRLTVL.

This clonotype was detected only a few times. The chain recombines TRBV18 with TRBJ2-3; D is possibly TRBD2 (5 bases). Looked up from germline, CDR1 is KGHSH and CDR2 is LQKENI. V lost 1 base and J 5 bases, leaving 10 bases between the germline ends. This CDR3 spans 14 amino acids. The CDR3 sequence is CASSPRLEGDTQYF. The CDR3 coding sequence is TGTGCCAGCTCACCACGCCTCGAGGGAGATACGCAGTATTTT. The whole variable domain, remainder taken from reference TRBV18 and TRBJ2-3, is NAGVMQNPRHLVRRRGQEARLRCSPMKGHSHVYWYRQLPEEGLKFMVYLQKENIIDESGMPKERFSAEFPKEGPSILRIQQVVRGDSAAYFCASSPRLEGDTQYFGPGTRLTVL.

The gene calls are TRBV6-1 and TRBJ1-5; possible D gene TRBD1, 6 bases. V lost 2 bases and J 1 base, leaving 9 bases between the germline ends. The CDR3 totals 15 residues. Germline assignment: CDR1 MNHNS and CDR2 SASEGT. The CDR3 reads CASSERGGSNQPQHF. The CDR3 DNA sequence: TGTGCCAGCAGTGAAAGGGGGGGGAGCAATCAGCCCCAGCATTTT.

This clonotype has a count of ten or more. The chain has TRBV10-3 and TRBJ1-1; D ambiguous. V gave up 9 bases and J gave up 1 base, with 15 bases separating them. The germline CDR1 and CDR2 sequences are ENHRY and SYGVKD. This CDR3 has 14 amino acids. The CDR3 reads CAIATEVPNTEAFF. The CDR3 DNA is TGTGCCATTGCGACGGAGGTTCCGAACACTGAAGCTTTCTTT.

This clonotype has a count of ten or more. The chain recombines TRBV5-1 with TRBJ1-1; 7 bases fit TRBD1. Germline V lookup: CDR1 SGHRS, CDR2 YFSETQ. The CDR3 has 15 residues. V trimming: 0 bases; J trimming: 5 bases; junction bases outside the gene matches: 7. CDR3 in DNA: TGCGCCAGCAGCTTGGAGAGACAGGGAGGGACTGAAGCTTTCTTT. It specifies CASSLERQGGTEAFF.

The sample holds a few counts of this clonotype. This chain links TRBV12-3 or TRBV12-4 with TRBJ1-1; TRBD1 matches 10 bases. J gave up 4 bases and V 2 bases, and 4 bases lay outside the gene matches. This CDR3 is 15 amino acids long. The CDR3: CASSLRTGGATEAFF. CDR3 nucleotides: TGTGCCAGCAGTTTACGGACAGGGGGGGCCACTGAAGCTTTCTTT.

This clonotype was picked up a small number of times. The chain carries TRBV30 and TRBJ1-6; D is possibly TRBD1 (5 bases). Germline loops: CDR1 GTSNPN, CDR2 SVGIG (reference sequence). The CDR3 has 14 amino acids. V shed 0 bases and J shed 10 bases, with 13 bases lying between them. The CDR3 sequence: CAWSVGQGGSPLHF. The CDR3 DNA follows: TGTGCCTGGAGTGTAGGGCAGGGCGGCTCACCCCTCCACTTT.

This clonotype was recorded many times. This rearrangement joins TRBV24-1 to TRBJ2-2, with 15 bases matching TRBD2. The trim removed 3 bases at V and 6 bases at J, leaving 4 bases unmatched. This CDR3 is built from 17 residues. CDR1 is KGHDR and CDR2 is SFDVKD in the germline V gene. CDR3 bases: TGTGCCACCAGTGATCACGGACTAGCGGGAGGGCCCGGGGAGCTGTTTTTT. Protein sequence: CATSDHGLAGGPGELFF.

The chain is built from TRBV6-5 and TRBJ1-1, with D hard to call. V shed 7 bases and J shed 4 bases, with 16 bases lying between them. The CDR3 has 14 amino acids. CDR1 MNHEY and CDR2 SVGAGI come from the germline V gene. CDR3 DNA sequence: TGTGCCAGCAATTCACCACAGAGAGGCACTGAAGCTTTCTTT. Protein: CASNSPQRGTEAFF.

This clonotype was seen a single time. The chain joins TRBV20-1 to TRBJ2-5, with 9 bases aligning to TRBD1. The CDR3 totals 16 residues. V was clipped by 3 bases and J by 5 bases; unmatched bases: 13. Germline V lookup: CDR1 DFQATT, CDR2 SNEGSKA (reference sequence). The CDR3 spells CSASRRRDRARETQYF. The CDR3 coding sequence is TGCAGTGCTAGTCGTCGACGGGACAGGGCTAGGGAGACCCAGTACTTC.